These T cell receptor beta chains were read from a single sample in a study of T cell responses to AZD1222 COVID-19 vaccine. Produced via immunoSEQ multiplex PCR; TCRdb's table is partial and in-frame only. The data contain some 180,000 clones, around 94% of them singletons. The sample was peripheral blood, taken 28 days after the second AZD1222 dose. These receptors were taken from an adult who received the AZD1222 COVID-19 vaccine. The CDR3 runs from the conserved cysteine through the conserved F or W. D genes are given only for firm matches.

d_call,v_call,cdr3_aa
.,TRBV28,CASSSTRTTEAFF
.,TRBV6-1,CASSEKGDTEAFF
.,TRBV2,CASNWRDRGSGGTEAFF
.,TRBV6-4,CASSEASTDTQYF
TRBD1,TRBV18,CASSPITGGYYGYTF
.,TRBV28,CASSSDSKLNYGYTF
.,TRBV7-9,CASSLLGPNEKLFF
.,TRBV4-1,CASSQFPLESFTGELFF
TRBD2,TRBV9,CASSGSGRRGETQYF
.,TRBV7-6,CASSFTGGLETQYF
TRBD1,TRBV5-4,CASSNRDSSYEQYF
.,TRBV4-3,CASSQDQGYEQYF
TRBD1,TRBV19,CASSIDRGGNQPQHF
TRBD1,TRBV19,CASSPGQGFFGYGYTF
TRBD1,TRBV27,CASSPGTGKEGEKKLFF
.,TRBV3-1/TRBV3-2,CASSHDFGGGVQETQYF
TRBD2,TRBV7-2,CASGERGGLRNEQFF
.,TRBV18,CASSQQTQGGNEQFF
TRBD2,TRBV10-3,CAISESGGRYEQYF
.,TRBV7-2,CASSFLQGLSGNTIYF
.,TRBV12-3/TRBV12-4,CASSFHKSEAFF
TRBD1,TRBV5-1,CASSLKGQGRYEQFF
.,TRBV5-1,CASSLGQNEQYF
TRBD1,TRBV28,CASSQPRGRNTEAFF
TRBD1,TRBV6-2/TRBV6-3,CASSRQQGDYGYTF
.,TRBV11-2,CASSFTGTADTQYF
.,TRBV11-2,CASSLGTSSPLHF
TRBD1,TRBV3-1/TRBV3-2,CASSQGDRAPGYTF
.,TRBV14,CASSQTVGIEAFF
.,TRBV5-1,CASSSVADSYNEQFF
.,TRBV19,CASKGNEQFF
TRBD2,TRBV27,CASRKGVAGAYEQYF
.,TRBV7-2,CASSLQGGVNEQFF
TRBD1,TRBV3-1/TRBV3-2,CASSRQGNYGYTF
.,TRBV7-2,CASSPVGATTEKLFF
.,TRBV2,CASSGYTEAFF
.,TRBV5-4,CASSSGGPTGELFF
.,TRBV11-2,CASSLTGIIGRTF
.,TRBV27,CASSRSGRDTQYF
.,TRBV5-1,CASSFSDPDTGELFF
.,TRBV4-1,CASSQGTLAKNIQYF
.,TRBV4-3,CASSRVAGDNQPQHF
TRBD2,TRBV6-5,CASSYRPGGPSDIQYF
.,TRBV19,CASSASGNTGELFF
.,TRBV27,CASSLSPGGNTEAFF
.,TRBV27,CASSTRGRQITYGYTF
TRBD2,TRBV6-4,CASSQAGGLGEQFF
.,TRBV19,CASSNRNLITEAFF
TRBD1,TRBV9,CASSVEGQGRAEAFF
TRBD1,TRBV11-2,CASSSLQGAGNTIYF
TRBD1,TRBV19,CASKTAGQSYLIDEAFF
.,TRBV19,CASVSTGNSNQPQHF
.,TRBV18,CASSPSGDVSPYQETQYF
TRBD2,TRBV7-2,CASSRRRSGVADTQYF
.,TRBV7-3,CASSPQSLDTQYF